Included here is one T cell receptor (beta chain) sequence, with context. The antigen is unknown. The source material, RNA transcripts, was used to amplify TCR beta CDR3 regions. First-round RT-PCR with HTBI primers amplified the TCR CDR3 region. TCRdb redid the calling of the multiplex PCR reads with MiXCR, one entry per CDR3 protein. The sample has 530,000 or so distinct CDR3 sequences, approximately 44% seen once. Germline values: CDR1 ENHRY, CDR2 SYGVKD. Trimming at V came to 3 bases and at J to 4 bases, leaving 3 bases not matched to a gene. This CDR3 comprises 15 residues. Diagnosis relied on clinical symptoms, serum thyroxine and TRAb, thyroid ultrasound and orbital computed tomography. The record originates from a study of T cells in Graves' hyperthyroidism and ophthalmopathy. General observations from the study: Most thyroid clonotypes expanded above 0.001 were also detected in blood. Using 13 V-J features, a model discriminated ophthalmopathy from stable hyperthyroidism.

The gene calls are TRBV10-3 and TRBJ2-7; TRBD2 aligns across 13 bases. This clonotype was sampled from a woman aged 18-30 years with Graves' hyperthyroidism. Sequenced: peripheral blood or thyroid tissue (not recorded which). The CDR3 DNA reads as TGTGCCATCAGTGACCGGACTAGCGGGAGTTACGAGCAGTACTTC. Translated, it gives CAISDRTSGSYEQYF.